Presented here are 30 T cell receptor beta chains from one specimen sequenced in a study of blood T cell repertoires in COVID-19. Clones were sequenced by immunoSEQ multiplex PCR, and TCRdb holds only the in-frame ones, with some missing. The sample records approximately 70,000 clones, 70% to 75% being singletons. The sequencing sample was made of peripheral blood. The receptors here all came from a woman in her 70s with acute or convalescent COVID-19.

This sequence joins TRBV6-5 and TRBJ1-4; 8 bases agree with TRBD1. CDR3 length equals 13 residues. Germline V lookup: CDR1 MNHEY, CDR2 SVGAGI. Trimming removed 4 bases from V and 7 bases from J; junction bases left unmatched: 2. The DNA of the CDR3 is TGTGCCAGCAGTTTTGACAGGGGTGAAAAACTGTTTTTT. Residues: CASSFDRGEKLFF.

The chain employs TRBV6-5 and TRBJ2-2, with D uncertain. V lost 7 bases and J 1 base, leaving 13 bases between the germline ends. The CDR3 is 15 amino acids. Germline lookup yields CDR1 MNHEY and CDR2 SVGAGI. CDR3 sequence (DNA): TGTGCCAGCACCCCCCTTCCAGAGAACACCGGGGAGCTGTTTTTT. The encoded protein is CASTPLPENTGELFF.

The genes are TRBV11-2 and TRBJ1-3; D gene ambiguous. Trimming took off 0 bases at V and 3 bases at J, with 6 bases between the two ends. The CDR3 is made up of 14 amino acids. Germline V lookup: CDR1 SGHAT, CDR2 FQNNGV. CDR3 DNA sequence: TGTGCCAGCAGCTTAGAGGCCGTTGGAAACACCATATATTTT. This translates into CASSLEAVGNTIYF. Supplemented by reference TRBV11-2 and TRBJ1-3, the full variable domain reads EAGVAQSPRYKIIEKRQSVAFWCNPISGHATLYWYQQILGQGPKLLIQFQNNGVVDDSQLPKDRFSAERLKGVDSTLKIQPAKLEDSAVYLCASSLEAVGNTIYFGEGSWLTVV.

This chain connects TRBV3-1 (or the pseudogene TRBV3-2) to TRBJ2-3; 12 bases line up with TRBD2. The CDR3 loop spans 18 amino acids. Unmatched junction bases numbered 9, after V lost 2 bases and J lost 3 bases. CDR1 is LGHDT and CDR2 is YNNKEL in the germline V gene (reference sequence). Written as DNA, the CDR3 is TGTGCCAGCAGCCAATTCCCGAGTGGACTAGCGGGAACAGATACGCAGTATTTT. It encodes CASSQFPSGLAGTDTQYF.

This chain uses TRBV9 with TRBJ1-1; tentative D call: TRBD1 (5 bases). The CDR3 is 15 amino acids. Trimming shortened V by 4 bases and J by 5 bases, and 18 bases separated the two germline ends. The germline V gene encodes CDR1 SGDLS and CDR2 YYNGEE. The CDR3 is CASSTQAGGDTEAFF. Here the CDR3 DNA reads TGTGCCAGCAGCACCCAGGCGGGGGGGGATACTGAAGCTTTCTTT.

The chain's CDR3 is CASSLPPGGRNTGELFF. In DNA, the CDR3 is TGTGCCAGCAGCCTGCCCCCAGGGGGTCGGAACACCGGGGAGCTGTTTTTT. The gene calls are TRBV7-6 and TRBJ2-2; 7 bases match TRBD1. Germline CDR1 and CDR2: SGHVS and FNYEAQ. This CDR3 contains 17 residues. Trimming at V came to 5 bases and at J to 1 base, leaving 10 bases not matched to a gene.

The genes are TRBV18 and TRBJ2-1; possibly TRBD1 for D (7 bases). Germline V CDR1 and CDR2: KGHSH, LQKENI. CDR3 length: 16 amino acids. The V and J ends lost 6 bases and 7 bases respectively, with 22 bases between them. The CDR3 spells CASSPQGGPLLNEQFF. The CDR3 bases are TGTGCCAGCTCCCCCCAGGGGGGACCACTCCTAAATGAGCAGTTCTTC.

The CDR3 nucleotides are TGTGCCACCAGCAGAGATCAAAACAGGCTGAACACTGAAGCTTTCTTT. It encodes CATSRDQNRLNTEAFF. This rearrangement joins TRBV15 to TRBJ1-1, with D tentatively TRBD1 (5 bases). Between the trimmed V and J ends, which lost 0 bases and 0 bases, there was a span of 11 bases. Germline CDR1 is LNHNV and CDR2 is YYDKDF (reference sequence). The CDR3 is made up of 16 amino acids.

J is TRBJ1-1 and V is TRBV7-8; 9 bases align to TRBD1. This CDR3 is 15 amino acids long. The germline V gene has CDR1 SGHVS and CDR2 FQNEAQ. After removal of 5 bases from V and 1 base from J, the junction contained 5 bases not matched to a gene. The DNA for the CDR3 is TGTGCCAGCAGCGTGGGGACAGGGCCGAACACTGAAGCTTTCTTT. Its translation: CASSVGTGPNTEAFF. Variable domain in full (rest from reference TRBV7-8 and TRBJ1-1): GAGVSQSPRYKVAKRGQDVALRCDPISGHVSLFWYQQALGQGPEFLTYFQNEAQLDKSGLPSDRFFAERPEGSVSTLKIQRTQQEDSAVYLCASSVGTGPNTEAFFGQGTRLTVV.

The rearrangement joins TRBV6-1 to TRBJ1-5; a weak D match, TRBD1 (6 bases). Per germline, CDR1 MNHNS and CDR2 SASEGT. There are 14 residues in the CDR3. V lost 4 bases and J 3 bases, leaving 10 bases between the germline ends. The CDR3 sequence is CASSAAGVNQPQHF. CDR3 nucleotides: TGTGCCAGCAGTGCAGCAGGGGTCAATCAGCCCCAGCATTTT.

The chain couples TRBV19 to TRBJ1-2; 8 nucleotides agree with TRBD1. Losses at the gene ends were 5 bases for V and 6 bases for J; bases not matched to a gene: 11. This CDR3 has 15 amino acids. The germline CDR1 and CDR2 sequences are LNHDA and SQIVND (reference sequence). The CDR3 protein is CASSAPGQVSHGYTF. Here the CDR3 DNA reads TGTGCCAGTAGTGCTCCGGGACAGGTCAGCCATGGCTACACCTTC.

This clone was counted a few times. This chain joins TRBV19 and TRBJ2-1; 10 bases match TRBD2. CDR1 is LNHDA, CDR2 SQIVND, per germline (reference sequence). This CDR3 contains 15 residues. J gave up 8 bases and V 6 bases, and 10 bases lay outside the gene matches. As DNA, the CDR3 is TGTGCCAGTAGCCCCAGCCTAGCGGGAGCCCATGAGCAGTTCTTC. Its translation is CASSPSLAGAHEQFF.

This clone came up once. J is TRBJ2-7 and V is TRBV14; 7 nucleotides line up with TRBD1. This CDR3 is 19 amino acids long. J gave up 3 bases and V 0 bases, and 17 bases lay outside the gene matches. Germline-derived CDR1 and CDR2 are SGHDN and FVKESK. Here the CDR3 DNA reads TGTGCCAGCAGCCAAGATCCAGCCTTGACAGGGATCTTTGGCTACGAGCAGTACTTC. It specifies CASSQDPALTGIFGYEQYF. Together with reference TRBV14 and TRBJ2-7, the CDR3 gives the full variable domain: EAGVTQFPSHSVIEKGQTVTLRCDPISGHDNLYWYRRVMGKEIKFLLHFVKESKQDESGMPNNRFLAERTGGTYSTLKVQPAELEDSGVYFCASSQDPALTGIFGYEQYFGPGTRLTVT.

The V gene is TRBV7-7, the J gene TRBJ2-3; unclear D gene. With 1 base removed from V and 2 bases from J, the gap between germline ends came to 4 bases. The CDR3 length is 13 residues. Germline CDR1 and CDR2: SSHAT and FNYEAQ (reference sequence). The CDR3 DNA is TGTGCCAGCAGCTTAGTTATCACAGATACGCAGTATTTT. This translates into CASSLVITDTQYF.

The V and J genes are TRBV29-1 and TRBJ2-6, with 13 bases identical to TRBD2. Germline V lookup: CDR1 SQVTM, CDR2 ANQGSEA. J was trimmed by 0 bases and V by 7 bases; bases with no gene match: 6. The CDR3 spans 17 residues. The CDR3 DNA follows: TGCAGCGCTGGACTAGCGGGAGTTTCCTCTGGGGCCAACGTCCTGACTTTC. As protein: CSAGLAGVSSGANVLTF.

This chain uses TRBV11-3 with TRBJ1-2; D is undetermined. Trimming shortened V by 1 base and J by 6 bases, and 9 bases separated the two germline ends. Germline values: CDR1 SGHNT, CDR2 YENEEA. CDR3 length: 13 residues. This CDR3 is CASSLGGVHGYTF. CDR3 nucleotide sequence: TGTGCCAGCAGCTTAGGTGGAGTCCATGGCTACACCTTC. Combining the CDR3 with reference TRBV11-3 and TRBJ1-2 gives the whole variable domain EAGVVQSPRYKIIEKKQPVAFWCNPISGHNTLYWYLQNLGQGPELLIRYENEEAVDDSQLPKDRFSAERLKGVDSTLKIQPAELGDSAVYLCASSLGGVHGYTFGSGTRLTVV.

The rearrangement joins TRBV28 to TRBJ1-1; D remains ambiguous. The CDR3 covers 15 residues. CDR1 and CDR2 from the germline V gene are MDHEN and SYDVKM. Trimming removed 8 bases from V and 1 base from J, with 17 bases in between. CDR3 sequence: CASGGPPEGNTEAFF. Written as DNA, the CDR3 is TGTGCCAGCGGAGGCCCTCCGGAGGGGAACACTGAAGCTTTCTTT.

The rearrangement joins TRBV7-3 to TRBJ2-6; 10 nucleotides match TRBD1. Germline assignment: CDR1 SGHTA and CDR2 FQGTGA. This CDR3 is built from 20 residues. V gave up 5 bases and J gave up 0 bases; unmatched junction bases: 13. The DNA for the CDR3 is TGTGCCAGCAGCCCCAACAGGGGAGGGACAGGGGACTCTGGGGCCAACGTCCTGACTTTC. This gives the protein CASSPNRGGTGDSGANVLTF. Full variable domain (remainder filled in from reference TRBV7-3 and TRBJ2-6): GAGVSQTPSNKVTEKGKYVELRCDPISGHTALYWYRQSLGQGPEFLIYFQGTGAADDSGLPNDRFFAVRPEGSVSTLKIQRTERGDSAVYLCASSPNRGGTGDSGANVLTFGAGSRLTVL.

The V and J genes are TRBV19 and TRBJ2-2; D is possibly TRBD1 (6 bases). Germline CDR1 is LNHDA and CDR2 is SQIVND (reference sequence). The CDR3 extends over 13 amino acids. Trimming left V 6 bases short and J 6 bases short, with 11 bases between. CDR3 sequence (DNA): TGTGCCAGTAGCCTACAGGGACCCGGGGAGCTGTTTTTT. This sequence encodes CASSLQGPGELFF.

This clone was seen a few times. The chain joins TRBV3-1 (or the pseudogene TRBV3-2) to TRBJ2-2; 9 bases align to TRBD2. CDR1 is LGHDT, CDR2 YNNKEL, per germline (reference sequence). Trimming at V came to 4 bases and at J to 1 base, leaving 10 bases not matched to a gene. This CDR3 region has 18 residues. The CDR3 region has the DNA TGTGCCAGCAGCCCCCTGGGTAGCGGGGGCCTGAACACCGGGGAGCTGTTTTTT. Its translation: CASSPLGSGGLNTGELFF.

The gene calls are TRBV19 and TRBJ2-4; TRBD2 matches 8 bases. Germline loops: CDR1 LNHDA, CDR2 SQIVND (reference sequence). V gave up 0 bases and J gave up 4 bases; unmatched junction bases: 2. This CDR3 has 15 residues. This CDR3 reads CASSIETSGKNIQYF. For the CDR3, the DNA is TGTGCCAGTAGTATAGAAACTAGCGGTAAAAACATTCAGTACTTC.

The chain couples TRBV7-2 to TRBJ1-5; a weak D match, TRBD1 (6 bases). Germline values: CDR1 SGHTA, CDR2 FQGNSA. CDR3 length equals 17 residues. Trimming cost V 4 bases and J 4 bases, with 20 bases left between them. The CDR3 loop is CASSSRIGVTGNQPQHF. As DNA, the CDR3 is TGTGCCAGCAGCTCAAGAATCGGAGTAACAGGGAATCAGCCCCAGCATTTT.

The chain employs TRBV5-1 and TRBJ2-3; tentative D call: TRBD2 (6 bases). V was cut by 3 bases and J by 1 base, with 12 bases left in between. The CDR3 has 15 amino acids. Germline V gene data show CDR1 as SGHRS and CDR2 as YFSETQ. The CDR3 bases are TGCGCCAGCAGCTCTCGACTAGATCGCACAGATACGCAGTATTTT. Encoded protein: CASSSRLDRTDTQYF.

The chain carries TRBV28 and TRBJ2-1, with D possibly TRBD1 on 6 matching bases. The CDR3 totals 14 residues. The germline gives CDR1 MDHEN, CDR2 SYDVKM. V was shortened by 6 bases and J by 6 bases, with 15 bases between the two germline ends. The CDR3 coding sequence is TGTGCCAGCAGCCACCAGACAGGCCTCAATGAGCAGTTCTTC. Its protein is CASSHQTGLNEQFF. Full variable domain (missing parts from reference TRBV28 and TRBJ2-1): DVKVTQSSRYLVKRTGEKVFLECVQDMDHENMFWYRQDPGLGLRLIYFSYDVKMKEKGDIPEGYSVSREKKERFSLILESASTNQTSMYLCASSHQTGLNEQFFGPGTRLTVL.

The V and J genes are TRBV28 and TRBJ1-6, with TRBD1 matching 7 bases. V trimming: 10 bases; J trimming: 0 bases; junction bases outside the gene matches: 9. The CDR3 contains 16 residues. Germline V CDR1 and CDR2: MDHEN, SYDVKM. The CDR3 sequence is CATSGTESSYNSPLHF. The CDR3, as DNA: TGTGCCACCTCCGGGACAGAAAGCTCCTATAATTCACCCCTCCACTTT.

This chain joins TRBV10-3 and TRBJ2-7; D is uncertain. The CDR3 spans 12 residues. Trimming cost V 5 bases and J 7 bases, with 12 bases left between them. CDR1 ENHRY and CDR2 SYGVKD come from the germline V gene. CDR3 residues: CAISSYFREQYF. The CDR3 region has the DNA TGTGCCATCAGTTCCTACTTCCGGGAGCAGTACTTC.

The chain recombines TRBV7-8 with TRBJ2-3; perhaps TRBD2 as D (7 bases). Germline values: CDR1 SGHVS, CDR2 FQNEAQ. The CDR3 is made up of 15 amino acids. V was shortened by 5 bases and J by 1 base, with 13 bases between the two germline ends. CDR3 sequence: CASSLPGGGTDTQYF. The DNA of the CDR3 is TGTGCCAGCAGCCTCCCGGGGGGCGGCACAGATACGCAGTATTTT.

This sequence joins TRBV6-2 or TRBV6-3 and TRBJ2-1, with 8 bases fitting TRBD2. Germline V gives CDR1 MNHEY, CDR2 SVGEGT. This CDR3 spans 15 amino acids. V was clipped by 5 bases and J by 9 bases; unmatched bases: 12. The CDR3 DNA follows: TGTGCCAGCAGTACCGGAGGACTAGCCATTAGTGAGCAGTTCTTC. This gives the protein CASSTGGLAISEQFF.

This clone showed up just a few times. This chain uses TRBV5-4 with TRBJ2-2; D is perhaps TRBD1 (5 bases). V shed 3 bases and J shed 5 bases, with 8 bases lying between them. Per germline, CDR1 SGHNT and CDR2 YYREEE (reference sequence). This CDR3 is 13 amino acids long. CDR3 amino acids: CASSSRQTGELFF. CDR3 coding DNA: TGTGCCAGCAGCTCCCGACAGACCGGGGAGCTGTTTTTT.

The chain is built from TRBV5-4 and TRBJ1-2; 8 nucleotides align to TRBD1. From germline, CDR1 is SGHNT and CDR2 YYREEE (reference sequence). CDR3 length: 14 residues. The J segment lost 4 bases and the V segment lost 4 bases, leaving 6 bases of the junction unmatched. The chain's CDR3 is CASSPGQGPYGYTF. Written as DNA, the CDR3 is TGTGCCAGCAGCCCTGGACAGGGCCCCTATGGCTACACCTTC.